The T cell receptor (beta chain) under discussion was sequenced for a study of CD8 T cells in ankylosing spondylitis. From the 5' RACE reads, TCRdb called clonotypes with MiXCR, one entry per CDR3 protein. Found here are just over 150,000 distinct CDR3 sequences, around 16% of them singletons; the top ten hold about 8.2%. This clonotype was seen many times. Between the trimmed V and J ends, which lost 7 bases and 4 bases, there was a span of 8 bases. The CDR3 has 13 residues. The source material was blood, either unsorted or a sorted T cell fraction (not recorded which). The rearrangement links TRBV12-3 or TRBV12-4 to TRBJ1-6, with D unclear. The sequence was obtained from a male donor with ankylosing spondylitis or in good health (not recorded which). The CDR3 is CASNRGYNSPLHF. The CDR3 DNA is TGTGCCAGCAACCGAGGATATAATTCACCCCTCCACTTT.